The subject of this entry is one T cell receptor (beta chain). This entry belongs to a study of blood T cell repertoires in COVID-19. J was trimmed by 6 bases and V by 3 bases; bases with no gene match: 12. CDR1 is KGHSH and CDR2 is LQKENI in the germline V gene. This CDR3 is 16 amino acids long. Profiling relied on immunoSEQ multiplex PCR, and the TCRdb table lists in-frame clones only, not all of them. The repertoire holds 250,000 or so clones, with roughly 88% as singletons. This clonotype was sampled from a woman aged 40 to 50 with acute COVID-19. Sample: PBMCs or T cells enriched from blood (not recorded which). J is TRBJ1-1 and V is TRBV18, with 8 bases identical to TRBD1. The CDR3: CASSPQGRGRGAEAFF. In DNA, the CDR3 is TGTGCCAGCTCACCGCAGGGCAGGGGGCGCGGCGCTGAAGCTTTCTTT.